These 10 T cell receptor beta chains were all obtained from the same sample, sequenced in a study of blood T cell repertoires in COVID-19. This table comes from immunoSEQ multiplex PCR, and its TCRdb copy is limited to in-frame clones, with some not included. The sample includes roughly 45,000 clones, approximately 86% of them seen just once. Sequenced input: peripheral blood. The receptor set was obtained from a man aged 45 to 65 with active COVID-19.

V usage is TRBV5-4 and J usage is TRBJ2-3; TRBD1 aligns across 8 bases. This CDR3 has 15 amino acids. From germline, CDR1 is SGHNT and CDR2 YYREEE (reference sequence). Germline trimming cut 4 bases from V and 3 bases from J; bases unmatched to any gene: 7. CDR3 in amino acids: CASSPTRGLTDTQYF. The CDR3 DNA sequence: TGTGCCAGCAGCCCAACCAGGGGGCTAACAGATACGCAGTATTTT.

This rearrangement joins TRBV7-2 to TRBJ2-2; D is possibly TRBD2 (6 bases). From germline, CDR1 is SGHTA and CDR2 FQGNSA. This CDR3 contains 14 residues. Between the trimmed V and J ends, which lost 7 bases and 3 bases, there was a span of 12 bases. The DNA of the CDR3 is TGTGCCAGCACGGGGGTAATGGACACCGGGGAGCTGTTTTTT. Residues: CASTGVMDTGELFF. The full variable domain, rest sourced from reference TRBV7-2 and TRBJ2-2, is GAGVSQSPSNKVTEKGKDVELRCDPISGHTALYWYRQSLGQGLEFLIYFQGNSAPDKSGLPSDRFSAERTGGSVSTLTIQRTQQEDSAVYLCASTGVMDTGELFFGEGSRLTVL.

This clone has a handful of counts. The chain employs TRBV5-8 and TRBJ1-5, with 9 bases identical to TRBD1. The germline V gene encodes CDR1 SGHTS and CDR2 YDEGEE. J gave up 6 bases and V 2 bases, and 6 bases lay outside the gene matches. The CDR3 is 15 residues long. The CDR3 spells CASSLTTGGGQPQHF. The CDR3 DNA sequence: TGTGCCAGCAGCTTAACAACAGGGGGCGGTCAGCCCCAGCATTTT.

This chain joins TRBV9 and TRBJ1-3, with 7 bases lining up with TRBD1. CDR3 length: 15 amino acids. Trimming took 4 bases from V and 1 from J; bases not matched to a gene: 5. Germline V gene sequence: CDR1 SGDLS, CDR2 YYNGEE. CDR3 DNA sequence: TGTGCCAGCAGCCGGGACAGCGCATCTGGAAACACCATATATTTT. Its translation is CASSRDSASGNTIYF.

The chain is built from TRBV2 and TRBJ2-1; 7 bases agree with TRBD1. CDR3 size: 13 residues. CDR1 and CDR2 from the germline V gene are SNHLY and FYNNEI. The V gene end was trimmed by 4 bases and the J gene end by 9 bases; junction bases not matched to a gene: 6. The CDR3 loop is CASSGQGLREQFF. DNA of the CDR3: TGTGCCAGCAGTGGACAGGGATTGCGTGAGCAGTTCTTC.

The rearrangement links TRBV2 to TRBJ1-1; 7 bases agree with TRBD1. The CDR3 totals 15 residues. Trimming at V came to 6 bases and at J to 2 bases, leaving 9 bases not matched to a gene. The germline gives CDR1 SNHLY, CDR2 FYNNEI. The CDR3 spells CASRRLTGLNTEAFF. In DNA form, the CDR3 reads TGTGCCAGCAGAAGATTGACAGGGTTAAACACTGAAGCTTTCTTT.

The chain joins TRBV5-6 to TRBJ1-6; 7 bases agree with TRBD1. Germline CDR1 is SGHDT and CDR2 is YYEEEE. V was pared by 0 bases and J by 5 bases, with 2 bases of the junction left unmatched. The CDR3 runs 15 residues. The CDR3: CASSLGDRDNSPLHF. In DNA form, the CDR3 reads TGTGCCAGCAGCTTGGGGGACAGAGATAATTCACCCCTCCACTTT.

This clone showed up just once. The chain couples TRBV5-1 to TRBJ1-1; the match to TRBD1 covers 7 bases. The trim removed 2 bases at V and 1 base at J, leaving 5 bases unmatched. The CDR3 has 15 amino acids. Germline V gives CDR1 SGHRS, CDR2 YFSETQ. CDR3 sequence (DNA): TGCGCCAGCAGCTTCTCGACAGGGCAGAACACTGAAGCTTTCTTT. Protein sequence: CASSFSTGQNTEAFF.

The chain couples TRBV7-2 to TRBJ1-6; perhaps TRBD1 as D (5 bases). CDR1 is SGHTA, CDR2 FQGNSA, per germline. CDR3 size: 18 residues. The V gene lost 5 bases and the J gene lost 10 bases, with 27 bases spanning the gap. The CDR3 reads CASSPTPRDSNSISPLHF. The CDR3 nucleotides read TGTGCCAGCAGCCCAACCCCAAGAGACAGTAACAGTATCTCACCCCTCCACTTT.

This chain joins TRBV10-3 and TRBJ1-2, with a possible D match to TRBD1 (6 bases). The CDR3 length is 16 residues. V was trimmed by 8 bases and J by 1 base, leaving 20 bases between them. The germline V gene has CDR1 ENHRY and CDR2 SYGVKD. The CDR3 loop reads CAIAGRATGYNYGYTF. The CDR3, as DNA: TGTGCCATCGCGGGCCGCGCGACAGGATATAACTATGGCTACACCTTC.